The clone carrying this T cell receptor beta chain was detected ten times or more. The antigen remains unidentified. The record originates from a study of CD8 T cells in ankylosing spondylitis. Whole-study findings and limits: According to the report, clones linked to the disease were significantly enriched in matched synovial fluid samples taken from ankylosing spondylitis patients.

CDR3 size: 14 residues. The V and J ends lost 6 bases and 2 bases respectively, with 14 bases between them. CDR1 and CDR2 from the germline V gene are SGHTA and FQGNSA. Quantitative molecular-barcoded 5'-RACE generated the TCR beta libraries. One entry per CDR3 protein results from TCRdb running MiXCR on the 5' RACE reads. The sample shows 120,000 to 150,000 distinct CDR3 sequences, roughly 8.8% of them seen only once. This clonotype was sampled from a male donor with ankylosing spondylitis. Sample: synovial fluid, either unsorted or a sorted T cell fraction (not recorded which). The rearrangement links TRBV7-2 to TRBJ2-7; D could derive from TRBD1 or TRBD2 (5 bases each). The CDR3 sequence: CASSPRGTAYEQYF. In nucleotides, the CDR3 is TGTGCCAGCAGTCCCCGGGGCACCGCCTACGAGCAGTACTTC.